The table lists the clone carrying this TCR beta chain with a few counts. Antigen: not known. TCRdb itself ran the 5' RACE reads through MiXCR, one entry per CDR3 protein. The table includes 600,000 to 850,000 distinct CDR3 sequences, about 20% detected once. V shed 4 bases, J shed 2 bases, and the junction held 6 bases outside the gene matches. The CDR3 spans 15 residues. CDR1 MNHEY and CDR2 SMNVEV come from the germline V gene (reference sequence). This entry is derived from a study of identical twins. Regarding the study as a whole: Within cord blood, abundant beta clonotypes carried fewer insertions, but memory repertoires showed no such trend.

These data were also reused for a study on T cells expressing NK-cell markers. Per that study: Among eight sequenced donors, seven carried HCMV seropositivity while one was seronegative. Sorting was limited to alpha-beta TCR-expressing T cells with an anti-gamma-delta TCR antibody in several experiments.

Sequencing input: PBMCs. This chain uses TRBV27 with TRBJ2-7, with 9 bases fitting TRBD1. This receptor was identified in a woman aged 18-35 years in good health. This CDR3 reads CASSYGTGSAYEQYF. The CDR3 nucleotides are TGTGCCAGCAGTTACGGGACAGGGAGCGCCTACGAGCAGTACTTC.